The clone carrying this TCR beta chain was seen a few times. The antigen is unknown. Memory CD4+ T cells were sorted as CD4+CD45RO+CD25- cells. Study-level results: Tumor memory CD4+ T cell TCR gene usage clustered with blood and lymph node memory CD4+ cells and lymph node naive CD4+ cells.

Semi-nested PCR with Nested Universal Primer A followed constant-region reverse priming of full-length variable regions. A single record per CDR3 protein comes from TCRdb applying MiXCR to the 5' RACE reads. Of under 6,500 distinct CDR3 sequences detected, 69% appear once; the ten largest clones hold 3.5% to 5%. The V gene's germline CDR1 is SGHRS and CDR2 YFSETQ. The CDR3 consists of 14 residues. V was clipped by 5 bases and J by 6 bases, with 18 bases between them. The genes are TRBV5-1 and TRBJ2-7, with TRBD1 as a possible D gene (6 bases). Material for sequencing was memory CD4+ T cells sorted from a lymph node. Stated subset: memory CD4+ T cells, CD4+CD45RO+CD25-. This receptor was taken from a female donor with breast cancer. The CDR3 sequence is CASRGMGHSGEQYF. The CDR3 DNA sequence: TGCGCCAGCAGGGGAATGGGACATTCCGGCGAGCAGTACTTC.